This is a list of T cell receptor beta chains from one sample in a study of cytotoxic CD8 clonotypes in ibrutinib-treated CLL. This table comes from immunoSEQ multiplex PCR, and its TCRdb copy is limited to in-frame clones, with some not included. The profile covers over 130,000 clones, with 80% appearing a single time and roughly 7.6% taken by the ten largest. Specimen: PBMCs, collected after 36 months of ibrutinib treatment. These receptors came from a human donor with chronic lymphocytic leukemia. The CDR3 runs from the conserved cysteine through the conserved F or W. A D gene is named only where the DNA matches it firmly. Size is stated for part of the rows, as once, few or many counts, or as a class when the clone is expanded.

TRBJ2-3,.,TRBV10-3,.,TGTGCCACCGCTAGGGATGGCACAGATACGCAGTATTTT,CATARDGTDTQYF
TRBJ2-7,.,TRBV6-5,.,TGTGCCAGCAGTCTGGGGGCGCAGGGATACTACGAGCAGTACTTC,CASSLGAQGYYEQYF
TRBJ1-6,.,TRBV19,.,TGTGCCAGTAGGAGTGGGGCAGGGGACAATTCACCCCTCCACTTT,CASRSGAGDNSPLHF
TRBJ2-1,.,TRBV9,.,TGTGCCAGCAGCGTAGAACTGGGACCCTACAATGAGCAGTTCTTC,CASSVELGPYNEQFF
TRBJ2-5,.,TRBV2,.,TGTGCCACGTCGGGACTCAGACAAGAGACCCAGTACTTC,CATSGLRQETQYF
TRBJ1-1,TRBD1,TRBV18,.,TGTGCCAGCTCGGTCAACAGGGGGCCGAACACTGAAGCTTTCTTT,CASSVNRGPNTEAFF
TRBJ2-5,TRBD1,TRBV10-3,.,TGTGCCTCCGCGGGACAGGGGTACCAAGAGACCCAGTACTTC,CASAGQGYQETQYF
TRBJ1-1,.,TRBV27,.,TGTGCCAGCAGTCCCCTTCGAGGAGGGAGAGCTTTCTTT,CASSPLRGGRAFF
TRBJ1-6,TRBD1,TRBV11-2,.,TGTGCCAGCAGCTACCTATTCACAGGGGGTACCTATAATTCACCCCTCCACTTT,CASSYLFTGGTYNSPLHF
TRBJ1-2,.,TRBV7-9,few,TGTGCCAGCAGCTTAGGAAGGACTGTTGGCTATGGCTACACCTTC,CASSLGRTVGYGYTF
TRBJ1-2,.,TRBV14,few,TGTGCCAGCAGCCAAGTTTGGGCAGGGCATGGCTACACCTTC,CASSQVWAGHGYTF
TRBJ1-4,.,TRBV15,.,TGTGCCACCAGCAGAGACTATTCTCAGGGTTTTGAAAAACTGTTTTTT,CATSRDYSQGFEKLFF
TRBJ1-1,.,TRBV2,.,TGTGCCAGCCCCGGCAGAGGGAACACTGAAGCTTTCTTT,CASPGRGNTEAFF
TRBJ2-5,TRBD2,TRBV30,.,TGTGCCTGGAGTGGGGGACTAGCGGTAGAGACCCAGTACTTC,CAWSGGLAVETQYF
TRBJ2-3,.,TRBV11-2,once,TGTGCCAGCAGCTCCCATCGGGGCACAGATACGCAGTATTTT,CASSSHRGTDTQYF
TRBJ2-2,.,TRBV5-1,once,TGCGCCAGCAGCTTTCCAGGGAAAAGTGGCGGGGAGCTGTTTTTT,CASSFPGKSGGELFF
TRBJ1-5,.,TRBV6-5,.,TGTGCCAGCAGAGCGGGACCGAGGTGGAATCAGCCCCAGCATTTT,CASRAGPRWNQPQHF
TRBJ1-1,TRBD1,TRBV10-3,.,TGTGCCATCAGTGACGCGGACAGGGTGTACACTGAAGCTTTCTTT,CAISDADRVYTEAFF
TRBJ2-5,.,TRBV11-3,.,TGTGCCAGCAGCAAGTTTCCTGCGGAGACCCAGTACTTC,CASSKFPAETQYF
TRBJ1-5,.,TRBV5-1,.,TGCGCCAGCAGCCTGCCAGGTTATCAGCCCCAGCATTTT,CASSLPGYQPQHF
TRBJ2-1,.,TRBV11-3,.,TGTGCCAGCAGCTTAGAGGCTAGTAATGAGCAGTTCTTC,CASSLEASNEQFF
TRBJ1-1,.,TRBV5-1,few,TGCGCCAGCAGCTCCCTGGGGATTTTGAACACTGAAGCTTTCTTT,CASSSLGILNTEAFF
TRBJ2-7,.,TRBV5-1,.,TGCGCCAGCAGCCCGACCGGGACGGGGAACTACGAGCAGTACTTC,CASSPTGTGNYEQYF
TRBJ1-4,TRBD1,TRBV11-2,.,TGTGCCAGCAGACCACTAGGGACAGGGGGCAATCGTGCGGACGAAAAACTGTTTTTT,CASRPLGTGGNRADEKLFF
TRBJ2-7,TRBD2,TRBV2,.,TGTGCCAGTAGCGGGAGCTACGAGCAGTACTTC,CASSGSYEQYF
TRBJ2-2,TRBD2,TRBV5-4,.,TGTGCCAGCAAGGGGACTAGCAACGGGGAGCTGTTTTTT,CASKGTSNGELFF
TRBJ1-4,.,TRBV29-1,.,TGCAGCGTTTTTAGTGAAAAACTGTTTTTT,CSVFSEKLFF
TRBJ1-2,TRBD1,TRBV6-5,.,TGTGCCAGCGGGACAGGGATTCTTTATGGCTACACCTTC,CASGTGILYGYTF
TRBJ1-1,.,TRBV2,.,TGTGCCAGCAATGGACGGCCAAACACTGAAGCTTTCTTT,CASNGRPNTEAFF
TRBJ1-1,.,TRBV5-6,.,TGTGCCAGCAGCCTTTGGAGGGATGAAGCTTTCTTT,CASSLWRDEAFF
TRBJ2-7,.,TRBV6-1,.,TGTGCCAGCATTGGACCCGAGCAGTACTTC,CASIGPEQYF
TRBJ1-5,.,TRBV30,.,TGTGCCTGGAGCGTCGGGGCTCAGCCCCAGCATTTT,CAWSVGAQPQHF
TRBJ2-3,TRBD2,TRBV18,.,TGTGCCAGCTCAGAGGGACTAGCGGGGTGGATGAGCGCGGATACGCAGTATTTT,CASSEGLAGWMSADTQYF
TRBJ1-2,TRBD1,TRBV4-1,.,TGCGCCAGCAGCCGGGTGGGAGGACAGGGGACCTATGGCTACACCTTC,CASSRVGGQGTYGYTF
TRBJ2-3,TRBD2,TRBV19,.,TGTGCCAGTAGTATAGTAATAGCGGGAGGGCCCTCTGATACGCAGTATTTT,CASSIVIAGGPSDTQYF
TRBJ1-2,TRBD1,TRBV13,few,TGTGCCAGCAGCTTAGACAGGGGAGGGGGCTACACCTTC,CASSLDRGGGYTF
TRBJ1-1,TRBD1,TRBV19,few,TGTGCCAGTAGCCTACCGCAGGGGGGTGCTTTCTTT,CASSLPQGGAFF
TRBJ1-3,.,TRBV30,.,TGTGCCTGGAGTGCATCGGTGAACTCTGGAAACACCATATATTTT,CAWSASVNSGNTIYF
TRBJ2-1,.,TRBV6-5,.,TGTGCCAGCAGTTTTGACTGGAATGAGCAGTTCTTC,CASSFDWNEQFF
TRBJ2-7,TRBD2,TRBV5-6,.,TGTGCCAGCAGCTTACTAGCGGGAGGGCTCGTCTACGAGCAGTACTTC,CASSLLAGGLVYEQYF
TRBJ1-2,.,TRBV21-1,once,TGTGCCAGCAGCGGCAGGGTTGAGGCTTATGGCTACACCTTC,CASSGRVEAYGYTF
TRBJ2-3,TRBD2,TRBV27,.,TGTGCCAGCAGAGGCGGGGGTGTCGCAGATACGCAGTATTTT,CASRGGGVADTQYF